Below are 31 T cell receptor beta chains sequenced from a single sample in a study of T cells in Graves' hyperthyroidism and ophthalmopathy. TCR beta CDR3 regions were amplified from RNA transcripts. HTBI primers were used for first-round RT-PCR of the TCR CDR3. TCRdb used MiXCR to reprocess the multiplex PCR reads, holding one entry per CDR3 protein. The sample yields 500,000 to 650,000 distinct CDR3 sequences, roughly 45% seen once. Material: peripheral blood or thyroid tissue (not recorded which). Source of these receptors: an adult woman with Graves' disease, either hyperthyroidism or ophthalmopathy (not recorded which).

This rearrangement joins TRBV12-3 or TRBV12-4 to TRBJ1-2; TRBD1 matches 8 bases. CDR3 length equals 14 residues. V trimming: 6 bases; J trimming: 10 bases; junction bases outside the gene matches: 13. In DNA form, the CDR3 reads TGTGCCAGCAGGACGGGACAGGTCGGGAAGACCTACACCTTC. Amino acids: CASRTGQVGKTYTF.

In this sample, this clonotype turned up many times. The J gene is TRBJ2-7, the V gene TRBV10-3; 10 nucleotides match TRBD2. V was pared by 10 bases and J by 2 bases, with 5 bases of the junction left unmatched. The CDR3 loop spans 13 amino acids. The germline gives CDR1 ENHRY, CDR2 SYGVKD. CDR3 sequence reads: CATKSGRAYEQYF. Written as DNA, the CDR3 is TGTGCCACCAAGAGCGGGAGGGCCTACGAGCAGTACTTC.

The chain has TRBV7-8 and TRBJ1-3; D remains unclear. Germline V gene lookup returns CDR1 SGHVS and CDR2 FQNEAQ. Between the trimmed V and J ends, which lost 3 bases and 0 bases, there was a span of 24 bases. This CDR3 comprises 20 residues. The DNA of the CDR3 is TGTGCCAGCAGCTTCACCCTCAGACTAGCGGGGTCCTACTCTGGAAACACCATATATTTT. This encodes CASSFTLRLAGSYSGNTIYF. Full variable domain (missing parts from reference TRBV7-8 and TRBJ1-3): GAGVSQSPRYKVAKRGQDVALRCDPISGHVSLFWYQQALGQGPEFLTYFQNEAQLDKSGLPSDRFFAERPEGSVSTLKIQRTQQEDSAVYLCASSFTLRLAGSYSGNTIYFGEGSWLTVV.

The chain has TRBV28 and TRBJ2-5; D gene uncertain. Germline CDR1 MDHEN, CDR2 SYDVKM. The CDR3 is 14 amino acids. Trimming shortened V by 2 bases and J by 1 base, and 8 bases separated the two germline ends. The CDR3 region is CASSLRSFQETQYF. As DNA, the CDR3 is TGTGCCAGCAGTTTAAGAAGCTTCCAAGAGACCCAGTACTTC.

This clonotype was counted at least ten times. The chain recombines TRBV7-9 with TRBJ1-1; TRBD1 aligns across 7 bases. This CDR3 spans 15 amino acids. V shed 5 bases, J shed 1 base, and the junction held 7 bases outside the gene matches. The germline V gene encodes CDR1 SEHNR and CDR2 FQNEAQ (reference sequence). The CDR3 protein is CASSPGYRGNTEAFF. CDR3 bases: TGTGCCAGCAGCCCTGGCTACAGGGGGAACACTGAAGCTTTCTTT.

Many counts were recorded for this clonotype. The chain links TRBV10-3 to TRBJ1-2; the D is unclear. The V end lost 0 bases, the J end lost 9 bases, and 8 bases lay between the germline ends. The CDR3 has 12 residues. Germline-derived CDR1 and CDR2 are ENHRY and SYGVKD. This chain's CDR3 is CAISESGRSYTF. CDR3 in DNA: TGTGCCATCAGTGAGTCGGGCAGAAGCTACACCTTC.

The chain carries TRBV19 and TRBJ1-5; D gene uncertain. The CDR3 is made up of 13 amino acids. CDR1 LNHDA and CDR2 SQIVND come from the germline V gene (reference sequence). With 4 bases removed from V and 6 bases from J, the gap between germline ends came to 10 bases. Written as DNA, the CDR3 is TGTGCCAGTAGTAGGGTTAGAGGTCAGCCCCAGCATTTT. This sequence encodes CASSRVRGQPQHF.

This clonotype was seen ten or more times. The chain employs TRBV29-1 and TRBJ1-1; D is unresolved. CDR1 and CDR2 from the germline V gene are SQVTM and ANQGSEA. Trimming stripped 6 bases from V and 4 bases from J, with 9 bases between. The CDR3 spans 11 residues. CDR3 residues: CSVLRGTEAFF. The CDR3 DNA reads as TGCAGCGTCCTCCGAGGCACTGAAGCTTTCTTT.

This clonotype was detected only a few times. This rearrangement joins TRBV12-3 or TRBV12-4 to TRBJ2-5; 10 bases fit TRBD2. The V and J ends lost 6 bases and 3 bases, in that order; junction bases with no gene match: 4. The CDR3 has 14 residues. The CDR3 DNA sequence: TGTGCCAGCAGCTTCGGACTAGCGGAAGAGACCCAGTACTTC. This encodes CASSFGLAEETQYF.

This clonotype was found a few times. This chain joins TRBV28 and TRBJ2-7; 9 bases line up with TRBD2. CDR3 length equals 14 residues. The J segment lost 2 bases and the V segment lost 7 bases, leaving 6 bases of the junction unmatched. Germline-derived CDR1 and CDR2 are MDHEN and SYDVKM. The CDR3 protein is CASTRGGRAYEQYF. CDR3 bases: TGTGCCAGCACACGGGGCGGGAGGGCCTACGAGCAGTACTTC.

Note on this clonotype: Relative to the germline gene, one junction end is altered; a read error may explain this. This chain joins TRBV29-1 and TRBJ2-2; no firm D call. Germline V lookup: CDR1 SQVTM, CDR2 ANQGSEA. The CDR3 contains 12 residues. The CDR3 protein is CSVGEYTGELFF. The CDR3 DNA reads TGCAGCGTTGGAGAGTACACTGGGGAGCTGTTTTTT.

In DNA form, the CDR3 reads TGCGCCAGCAGTTCTGGACAGCCGTCCAGGGAGCTGTTTTTT. Its translation: CASSSGQPSRELFF. The chain has TRBV5-1 and TRBJ2-2; D perhaps matches TRBD1 (6 bases). This CDR3 is built from 14 residues. Germline V gives CDR1 SGHRS, CDR2 YFSETQ. Trimming removed 5 bases from V and 9 bases from J, with 17 bases in between.

The count of this clonotype is one. This chain uses TRBV10-3 with TRBJ2-5; the D gene is possibly TRBD1 (6 bases). CDR3 size: 14 residues. CDR1 and CDR2 from the germline V gene are ENHRY and SYGVKD. Trimming took 3 bases from V and 2 from J, leaving 10 bases between them. The CDR3 protein is CAISDLDRQETQYF. The CDR3 DNA sequence: TGTGCCATCAGTGACCTCGACAGGCAAGAGACCCAGTACTTC.

This clonotype appeared a single time. The gene calls are TRBV7-6 and TRBJ2-5; 7 nucleotides agree with TRBD2. The CDR3 spans 15 residues. CDR1 and CDR2 from the germline V gene are SGHVS and FNYEAQ. J was trimmed by 5 bases and V by 0 bases; bases with no gene match: 6. The chain's CDR3 is CASSLAGGPRETQYF. The CDR3 DNA reads as TGTGCCAGCAGCTTAGCGGGAGGGCCGAGGGAGACCCAGTACTTC.

The CDR3 reads CASTNVLTF. CDR3 coding DNA: TGTGCCAGCACCAACGTCCTGACTTTC. The rearrangement links TRBV7-9 to TRBJ2-6; D not certain. Between the trimmed V and J ends, which lost 7 bases and 8 bases, there was a span of 0 bases. CDR3 length: 9 residues. Germline assignment: CDR1 SEHNR and CDR2 FQNEAQ (reference sequence).

V usage is TRBV5-1 and J usage is TRBJ2-7; 7 bases align to TRBD1. Germline V gene lookup returns CDR1 SGHRS and CDR2 YFSETQ. V was clipped by 0 bases and J by 6 bases; unmatched bases: 3. This CDR3 contains 13 residues. The CDR3 nucleotides read TGCGCCAGCAGCTTGGAAAGGGGGCTCGAGCAGTACTTC. Protein: CASSLERGLEQYF.

DNA for the CDR3: TGTGCCAGCTCACCAGTTCGGACAGCTAACACTGAAGCTTTCTTT. This translates into CASSPVRTANTEAFF. This sequence joins TRBV18 and TRBJ1-1; the D gene is possibly TRBD1 (6 bases). Germline V gives CDR1 KGHSH, CDR2 LQKENI. V was clipped by 2 bases and J by 2 bases, with 12 bases between them. The CDR3 loop spans 15 amino acids.

This clonotype has just a few counts. Possible read error: a much larger clone is one base away. The rearrangement joins TRBV13 to TRBJ1-2, with D unresolved. CDR1 and CDR2 from the germline V gene are PRHDT and FYEKMQ (reference sequence). The CDR3 consists of 14 residues. The CDR3 protein is CASSPRWVSYGHTF. In DNA, the CDR3 is TGTGCCAGCAGCCCAAGATGGGTTAGCTATGGCCACACCTTC.

In regard to this clonotype: A single base separates this from a much larger clone, so it may be a read error. This rearrangement joins TRBV6-6 to TRBJ1-2; the D gene is possibly TRBD1 (6 bases). CDR3 size: 16 residues. CDR1 is MNHNY, CDR2 SVGAGI, per germline (reference sequence). The CDR3 protein is CASSYKTGQIPYGYNF. CDR3 coding DNA: TGTGCCAGCAGTTACAAGACAGGCCAAATACCGTATGGCTACAACTTC.

The rearrangement links TRBV20-1 to TRBJ1-6, with a tentative D call TRBD1 (5 bases). The CDR3 consists of 16 residues. Germline CDR1 DFQATT, CDR2 SNEGSKA (reference sequence). V dropped 1 base and J dropped 5 bases, with 15 bases sitting between them. CDR3 in DNA: TGCAGTGCTAGAGTGTTGGGGGGACCGCATAATTCACCCCTCCACTTT. It is translated as CSARVLGGPHNSPLHF.

This clonotype turned up a few times. The rearrangement links TRBV7-9 to TRBJ1-1; D is unresolved. Germline values: CDR1 SEHNR, CDR2 FQNEAQ (reference sequence). The CDR3 extends over 15 amino acids. V lost 3 bases, J lost 0 bases, and 11 bases lay in between. CDR3 protein: CASSFADPVNTEAFF. The CDR3, as DNA: TGTGCCAGCAGCTTTGCCGACCCAGTGAACACTGAAGCTTTCTTT.

The rearrangement joins TRBV29-1 to TRBJ1-1; perhaps TRBD1 as D (5 bases). The germline gives CDR1 SQVTM, CDR2 ANQGSEA. CDR3 length equals 12 residues. Trimming cost V 7 bases and J 1 base, with 10 bases left between them. The CDR3 nucleotides are TGCAGCGCCGAGGGACGGAACACTGAAGCTTTCTTT. Translation gives CSAEGRNTEAFF. The variable domain in full, with the rest retrieved from reference TRBV29-1 and TRBJ1-1, is SAVISQKPSRDICQRGTSLTIQCQVDSQVTMMFWYRQQPGQSLTLIATANQGSEATYESGFVIDKFPISRPNLTFSTLTVSNMSPEDSSIYLCSAEGRNTEAFFGQGTRLTVV.

The rearrangement uses TRBV29-1 and TRBJ2-5, with D perhaps TRBD2 (6 bases). V was clipped by 8 bases and J by 7 bases, with 17 bases between them. Germline V gene sequence: CDR1 SQVTM, CDR2 ANQGSEA. CDR3 length equals 12 residues. CDR3 in DNA: TGCAGCAGTTATGGAGGGGCAGGGACCCAGTACTTC. Its protein product is CSSYGGAGTQYF.

This clonotype showed up many times. The chain has TRBV9 and TRBJ1-1; D might be TRBD1 (5 bases). Trimming shortened V by 0 bases and J by 1 base, and 10 bases separated the two germline ends. CDR1 is SGDLS, CDR2 YYNGEE, per germline. The CDR3 runs 15 residues. The CDR3 region has the DNA TGTGCCAGCAGCGTAGACCCGGGGGGGAACACTGAAGCTTTCTTT. Its protein product is CASSVDPGGNTEAFF.

This clonotype came up many times. V and J are TRBV29-1 and TRBJ1-1; D not resolved. This CDR3 comprises 10 residues. Per germline, CDR1 SQVTM and CDR2 ANQGSEA. V was pared by 4 bases and J by 7 bases, with 7 bases between. The CDR3 here is CSVGNFEAFF. Written as DNA, the CDR3 is TGCAGCGTTGGGAATTTTGAAGCTTTCTTT.

J is TRBJ1-6 and V is TRBV10-3, with 9 bases identical to TRBD1. This CDR3 is built from 16 residues. Germline V lookup: CDR1 ENHRY, CDR2 SYGVKD. The junction had 4 bases not matched to a gene; V was cut back by 2 bases and J by 5 bases. The DNA of the CDR3 is TGTGCCATCAGTGAGGCGACAGGGGGGGATAATTCACCCCTCCACTTT. As protein: CAISEATGGDNSPLHF.

The CDR3 region has the DNA TGTGCCAGCAGCTCGGCCCGGACAGGGGCCGGCTACACCTTC. It translates to CASSSARTGAGYTF. This chain uses TRBV7-9 with TRBJ1-2, with 9 bases fitting TRBD1. Germline assignment: CDR1 SEHNR and CDR2 FQNEAQ (reference sequence). The CDR3 is 14 residues long. V trimming: 4 bases; J trimming: 8 bases; junction bases outside the gene matches: 8.

The gene calls are TRBV28 and TRBJ2-6; the match to TRBD2 covers 8 bases. V was pared by 7 bases and J by 3 bases, with 5 bases of the junction left unmatched. The CDR3 is 15 residues long. Germline CDR1 MDHEN, CDR2 SYDVKM. For the CDR3, the DNA is TGTGCCAGCACGGGGGGGATGAGTGGGGCCAACGTCCTGACTTTC. This translates into CASTGGMSGANVLTF.

This clonotype has a handful of counts. V usage is TRBV7-7 and J usage is TRBJ2-5; 10 nucleotides align to TRBD2. The germline gives CDR1 SSHAT, CDR2 FNYEAQ (reference sequence). This CDR3 comprises 16 residues. V gave up 5 bases and J gave up 2 bases; unmatched junction bases: 8. The CDR3 bases are TGTGCCAGCAGCACTAGCCTACTAGCGGGGCAAGAGACCCAGTACTTC. Its translation is CASSTSLLAGQETQYF.

This clonotype came up a few times. The rearrangement uses TRBV9 and TRBJ2-5; D could derive from TRBD1 or TRBD2 (5 bases each). Germline values: CDR1 SGDLS, CDR2 YYNGEE. The germline V and J ends were trimmed by 3 bases and 9 bases, with 21 bases remaining between them. This CDR3 is 15 amino acids long. The CDR3 is CASSASGTQGQPQYF. CDR3 in DNA: TGTGCCAGCAGCGCGTCCGGGACCCAAGGCCAGCCCCAGTACTTC.

The V call is TRBV14, the J call TRBJ1-2, with D unresolved. Trimming stripped 1 base from V and 6 bases from J, with 9 bases between. The germline V gene has CDR1 SGHDN and CDR2 FVKESK. This CDR3 region has 13 residues. The CDR3 protein is CASSQAGYDGYTF. The CDR3 DNA reads as TGTGCCAGCAGCCAAGCTGGGTATGATGGCTACACCTTC.